The 3 T cell receptor beta chains below all came from one sample that was sequenced in a study of human T cells and chemical hapten exposure. In TCRdb, the RACE reads were re-called with MiXCR into one record per CDR3 protein. The sample holds under 450,000 distinct CDR3 sequences; approximately 5% are singletons and the top ten take approximately 2.1%. Time point reported: patch test 1, 2 weeks after DPC sensitization. Sample treatment: therapeutic diphenylcyclopropenone sensitization with weekly scalp DPC. Sequences were derived from whole blood, sampled in connection with sensitization to the hapten diphenylcyclopropenone (DPC). Receptors originate from a woman in her forties or fifties with alopecia areata. Some clones in this sample may be carry-over from other donors' samples.

The CDR3 DNA reads as TGTGCCAGCAGTGGGGGGGATGGCTACACCTTC. This translates into CASSGGDGYTF. The chain links TRBV2 to TRBJ1-2; a possible D gene is TRBD1 (5 bases). The CDR3 covers 11 residues. Between the trimmed V and J ends, which lost 4 bases and 6 bases, there was a span of 6 bases. Germline V gene sequence: CDR1 SNHLY, CDR2 FYNNEI.

There are many counts of this clonotype. The V gene is TRBV12-3 or TRBV12-4, the J gene TRBJ2-3; D possibly matches TRBD1 or TRBD2 (5 bases each). The germline V and J ends were trimmed by 8 bases and 6 bases, with 12 bases remaining between them. This CDR3 spans 12 amino acids. The CDR3 DNA sequence: TGTGCCAGCCATTCGGGGCGGGATACGCAGTATTTT. It codes for CASHSGRDTQYF.

This clonotype was seen ten or more times. CDR3 sequence: CASSLNAGINIQYF. Written as DNA, the CDR3 is TGTGCCAGCAGCTTAAACGCAGGGATAAACATTCAGTACTTC. The rearrangement uses TRBV7-2 and TRBJ2-4, with D maybe TRBD1 (5 bases). Germline assignment: CDR1 SGHTA and CDR2 FQGNSA. The ends were cut back, 2 bases at V and 6 bases at J, with 11 bases in the middle. The CDR3 is made up of 14 amino acids.